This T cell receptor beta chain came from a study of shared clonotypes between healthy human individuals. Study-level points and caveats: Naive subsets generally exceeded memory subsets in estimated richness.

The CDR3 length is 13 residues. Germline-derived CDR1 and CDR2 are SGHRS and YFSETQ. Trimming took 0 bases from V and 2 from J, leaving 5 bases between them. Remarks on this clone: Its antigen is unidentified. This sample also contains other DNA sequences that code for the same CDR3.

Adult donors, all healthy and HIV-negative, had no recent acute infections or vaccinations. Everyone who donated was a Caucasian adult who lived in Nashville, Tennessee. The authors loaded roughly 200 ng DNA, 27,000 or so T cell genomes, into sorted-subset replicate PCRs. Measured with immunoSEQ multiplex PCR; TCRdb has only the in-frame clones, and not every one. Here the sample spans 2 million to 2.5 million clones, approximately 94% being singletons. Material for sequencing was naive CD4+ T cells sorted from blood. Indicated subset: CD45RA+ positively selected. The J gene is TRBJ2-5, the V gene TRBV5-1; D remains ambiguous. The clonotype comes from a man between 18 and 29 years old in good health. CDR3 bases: TGCGCCAGCAGCTTGGACAGACAAGAGACCCAGTACTTC. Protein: CASSLDRQETQYF. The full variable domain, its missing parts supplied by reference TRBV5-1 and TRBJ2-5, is KAGVTQTPRYLIKTRGQQVTLSCSPISGHRSVSWYQQTPGQGLQFLFEYFSETQRNKGNFPGRFSGRQFSNSRSEMNVSTLELGDSALYLCASSLDRQETQYFGPGTRLLVL.